These 11 T cell receptor beta chains originate from one sample sequenced in a study of CXCR3-negative and CXCR3-positive naive CD8 T cells. Study-level points and caveats: CXCR3-positive naive cells carried more hydrophobic TRB CDR3s than CXCR3-negative naive cells did.

All TRB cDNA libraries came from 5' RACE performed with UMI labels. TCRdb reprocessed the 5' RACE reads; each CDR3 protein has one entry and no DNA is given. The sample yields about 89,000 distinct CDR3 sequences, of which the top ten take up 0.53%. For these receptors, no antigen is known. The sample was naive CXCR3+ CD8+ T cells from blood. Stated subset: CD45RO-CCR7+CD27+CD95- naive CD8+ T cells expressing CXCR3 (TNR3+). These receptors came from a human donor in good health. Some clones in this sample may be carry-over from other donors' samples.

The chain links TRBV10-2 to TRBJ2-7; TCRdb selects TRBD1, and the lack of DNA leaves this call unchecked. The CDR3 has 13 residues. CDR1 is WSHSY and CDR2 is SAAADI in the germline V gene. CDR3 amino acids: CASSELGRDEQYF.

This chain uses TRBV25-1 with TRBJ1-2. The CDR3 is made up of 12 amino acids. From germline, CDR1 is MGHDK and CDR2 SYGVNS. CDR3 residues: CASSARGLGYTF.

J is TRBJ2-7 and V is TRBV20-1; TCRdb names TRBD1, which stays unverified in the absence of DNA. Germline CDR1 reads DFQATT; CDR2 reads SNEGSKA (reference sequence). The CDR3 consists of 14 residues. The chain's CDR3 is CTLSRGGDPYEQYF.

This chain joins TRBV20-1 and TRBJ1-5. This CDR3 is 14 amino acids long. CDR1 and CDR2 from the germline V gene are DFQATT and SNEGSKA (reference sequence). The CDR3: CSAILTDLKGPQHF.

CDR3 sequence reads: CASSRSDREGETQYF. The chain joins TRBV5-1 to TRBJ2-5; TCRdb returns TRBD1, unconfirmable since there is no DNA. The V gene's germline CDR1 is SGHRS and CDR2 YFSETQ. This CDR3 spans 15 amino acids.

The rearrangement uses TRBV28 and TRBJ2-1; checking the TCRdb D call of TRBD2 is not possible without DNA. The germline gives CDR1 MDHEN, CDR2 SYDVKM. The CDR3 sequence is 18 residues long. The CDR3 spells CASSVGLAGALQNNEQFF.

The rearrangement links TRBV5-1 to TRBJ2-1. CDR1 and CDR2 (germline): SGHRS, YFSETQ. The CDR3 consists of 12 residues. The CDR3 loop is CASSSAYNEQFF.

The CDR3 region is CASSLISRDRSTGTQYF. The chain joins TRBV7-6 to TRBJ2-3; there is no DNA to check the TCRdb D call of TRBD1. Germline CDR1 and CDR2: SGHVS and FNYEAQ. The CDR3 has 17 amino acids.

J is TRBJ1-2 and V is TRBV3-1; with no DNA, the TCRdb D assignment of TRBD1 cannot be verified. The CDR3 sequence is 18 residues long. Germline values: CDR1 LGHDT, CDR2 YNNKEL (reference sequence). Here the CDR3 reads CASSQPYSDRLANYGYTF.

The gene calls are TRBV14 and TRBJ2-7. This CDR3 comprises 11 residues. CDR1 is SGHDN, CDR2 FVKESK, per germline. CDR3: CASSQAYEQYF.

V and J are TRBV20-1 and TRBJ1-1. CDR3 length: 12 amino acids. Germline loops: CDR1 DFQATT, CDR2 SNEGSKA (reference sequence). The CDR3 sequence is CSARDLSPEAFF.